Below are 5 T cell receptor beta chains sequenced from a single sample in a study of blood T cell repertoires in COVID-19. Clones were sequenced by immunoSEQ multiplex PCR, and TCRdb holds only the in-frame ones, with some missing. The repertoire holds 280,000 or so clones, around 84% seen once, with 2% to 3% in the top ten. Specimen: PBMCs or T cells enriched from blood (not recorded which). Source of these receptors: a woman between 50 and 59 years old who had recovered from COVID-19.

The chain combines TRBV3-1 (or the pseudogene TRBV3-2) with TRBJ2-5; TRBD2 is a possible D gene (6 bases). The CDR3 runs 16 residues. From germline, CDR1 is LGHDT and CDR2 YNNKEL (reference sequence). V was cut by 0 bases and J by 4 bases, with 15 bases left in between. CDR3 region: CASSQDHAGSRETQYF. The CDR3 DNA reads TGTGCCAGCAGCCAAGATCATGCCGGGAGTAGAGAGACCCAGTACTTC.

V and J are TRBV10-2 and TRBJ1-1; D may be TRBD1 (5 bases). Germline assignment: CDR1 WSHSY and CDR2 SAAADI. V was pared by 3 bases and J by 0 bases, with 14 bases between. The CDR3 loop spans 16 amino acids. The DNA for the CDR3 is TGCGCCAGCAGTGATCGTCTTACAGGAATGAACACTGAAGCTTTCTTT. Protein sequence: CASSDRLTGMNTEAFF.

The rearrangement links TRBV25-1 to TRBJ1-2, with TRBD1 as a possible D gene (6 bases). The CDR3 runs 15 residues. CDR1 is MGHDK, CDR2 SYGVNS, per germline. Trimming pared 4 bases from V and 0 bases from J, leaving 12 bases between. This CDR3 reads CASSGGHTTNYGYTF. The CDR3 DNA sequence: TGTGCCAGCAGTGGGGGACACACGACTAACTATGGCTACACCTTC.

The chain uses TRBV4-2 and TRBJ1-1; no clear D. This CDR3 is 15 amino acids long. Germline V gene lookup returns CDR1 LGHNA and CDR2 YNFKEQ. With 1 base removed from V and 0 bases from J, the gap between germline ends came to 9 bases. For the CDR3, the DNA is TGTGCCAGCAGCCAAGTGTCAGAAATGAACACTGAAGCTTTCTTT. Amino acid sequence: CASSQVSEMNTEAFF.

CDR3 in amino acids: CSVALEQLRTF. The CDR3 DNA follows: TGCAGCGTTGCCCTAGAACAACTACGCACCTTC. This chain joins TRBV29-1 and TRBJ1-2; D unresolved. Per germline, CDR1 SQVTM and CDR2 ANQGSEA. The CDR3 sequence is 11 residues long. Trimming removed 4 bases from V and 13 bases from J, with 16 bases in between.